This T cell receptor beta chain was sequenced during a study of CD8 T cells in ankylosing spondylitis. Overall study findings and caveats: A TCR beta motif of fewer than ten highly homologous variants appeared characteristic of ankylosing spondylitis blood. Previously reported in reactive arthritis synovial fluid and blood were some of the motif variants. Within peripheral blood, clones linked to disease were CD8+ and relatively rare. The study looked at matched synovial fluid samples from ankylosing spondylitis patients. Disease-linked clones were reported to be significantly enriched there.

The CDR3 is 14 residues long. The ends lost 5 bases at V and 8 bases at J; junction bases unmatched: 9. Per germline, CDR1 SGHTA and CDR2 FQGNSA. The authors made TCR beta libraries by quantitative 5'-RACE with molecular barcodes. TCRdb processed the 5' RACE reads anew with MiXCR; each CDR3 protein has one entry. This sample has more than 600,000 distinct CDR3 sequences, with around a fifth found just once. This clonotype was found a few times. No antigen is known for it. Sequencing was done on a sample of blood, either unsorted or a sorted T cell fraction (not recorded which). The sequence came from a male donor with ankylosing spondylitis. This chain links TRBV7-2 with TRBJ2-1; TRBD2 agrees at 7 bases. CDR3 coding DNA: TGTGCCAGCAGCCTGGGGGGGGTGATCGATGAGCAGTTCTTC. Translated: CASSLGGVIDEQFF.